Presented here are 22 T cell receptor beta chains from one specimen sequenced in a study of T cell changes during pregnancy in multiple sclerosis. Clones were read by immunoSEQ multiplex PCR, and TCRdb kept only the in-frame ones, dropping some. The sample contains approximately 100,000 clones, roughly nine tenths of which appear only once. The source was peripheral blood, collected after pregnancy. All receptors come from a female donor in good health, enrolled as a control in a pregnancy study.

The chain uses TRBV11-3 and TRBJ2-5; D might be TRBD1 (6 bases). V lost 1 base and J 2 bases, leaving 8 bases between the germline ends. The CDR3 extends over 14 amino acids. Germline CDR1 and CDR2: SGHNT and YENEEA. The CDR3 is CASSLGGQQETQYF. CDR3 nucleotide sequence: TGTGCCAGCAGCTTAGGGGGACAACAAGAGACCCAGTACTTC.

The table lists this clone with a few counts. The chain uses TRBV5-4 and TRBJ2-2; D ambiguous. The V gene's germline CDR1 is SGHNT and CDR2 YYREEE (reference sequence). The CDR3 is made up of 13 amino acids. V was clipped by 4 bases and J by 3 bases, with 7 bases between them. The CDR3 bases are TGTGCCAGCAGCCGAGCACACACCGGGGAGCTGTTTTTT. Protein sequence: CASSRAHTGELFF.

The gene calls are TRBV5-4 and TRBJ2-1; weak D call: TRBD2 (6 bases). The CDR3 covers 13 residues. Germline V lookup: CDR1 SGHNT, CDR2 YYREEE (reference sequence). With 3 bases removed from V and 5 bases from J, the gap between germline ends came to 9 bases. Here the CDR3 reads CASSSQRDNEQFF. The CDR3 DNA sequence: TGTGCCAGCAGCTCCCAGCGGGACAATGAGCAGTTCTTC.

The chain employs TRBV19 and TRBJ2-5, with 8 bases that match TRBD2. This CDR3 has 15 amino acids. V lost 3 bases and J lost 1; bases outside the gene matches: 4. Looked up from germline, CDR1 is LNHDA and CDR2 is SQIVND (reference sequence). The CDR3 is CASSISGVLQETQYF. The CDR3 DNA reads TGTGCCAGTAGTATTAGCGGGGTCCTCCAAGAGACCCAGTACTTC. Looking up the rest from reference TRBV19 and TRBJ2-5 gives the full variable domain: DGGITQSPKYLFRKEGQNVTLSCEQNLNHDAMYWYRQDPGQGLRLIYYSQIVNDFQKGDIAEGYSVSREKKESFPLTVTSAQKNPTAFYLCASSISGVLQETQYFGPGTRLLVL.

The chain combines TRBV28 with TRBJ1-2; TRBD1 might be the D (5 bases). Trimming shortened V by 6 bases and J by 4 bases, and 15 bases separated the two germline ends. Germline CDR1 is MDHEN and CDR2 is SYDVKM. The CDR3 is 14 residues long. CDR3 amino acids: CASSPVGVGYGYTF. CDR3 nucleotide sequence: TGTGCCAGCAGCCCCGTAGGGGTCGGCTATGGCTACACCTTC.

This chain connects TRBV27 to TRBJ1-2; 9 nucleotides align to TRBD1. Trimming cost V 4 bases and J 6 bases; bases outside gene matches: 3. The CDR3 extends over 13 amino acids. In germline, CDR1 is MNHEY, CDR2 SMNVEV (reference sequence). The CDR3 spells CASSWTGADGYTF. The CDR3 nucleotides are TGTGCCAGCAGTTGGACAGGGGCCGATGGCTACACCTTC.

This clone has a single count. An end of the junction differs from the germline gene, which may be a read error. The J gene is TRBJ2-7, the V gene TRBV11-3; 8 positions agree with TRBD1. From germline, CDR1 is SGHNT and CDR2 YENEEA. There are 14 residues in the CDR3. The CDR3 nucleotides are TGTGCCGGCAGCTCGACAGGGGAGACCTACGAGCAGTACTTC. Its translation: CAGSSTGETYEQYF.

The J gene is TRBJ2-1, the V gene TRBV7-3; the match to TRBD1 covers 8 bases. Germline assignment: CDR1 SGHTA and CDR2 FQGTGA. The CDR3 covers 14 residues. J was trimmed by 5 bases and V by 4 bases; bases with no gene match: 4. The DNA of the CDR3 is TGTGCCAGCAGCTCCGGGACAGGAAACAATGAGCAGTTCTTC. This codes for CASSSGTGNNEQFF.

The chain has TRBV7-3 and TRBJ2-3, with TRBD2 matching 13 bases. V shed 5 bases and J 7 bases; nucleotides not matched to a gene: 15. The germline gives CDR1 SGHTA, CDR2 FQGTGA. The CDR3 extends over 18 amino acids. The chain's CDR3 is CASSPYRLAGGQGNTQYF. CDR3 bases: TGTGCCAGCAGCCCATACAGACTAGCGGGGGGCCAAGGGAATACGCAGTATTTT.

The chain links TRBV19 to TRBJ2-1; TRBD2 might be the D (6 bases). V was shortened by 5 bases and J by 4 bases, with 9 bases between the two germline ends. The CDR3 contains 13 residues. Germline CDR1 and CDR2: LNHDA and SQIVND (reference sequence). CDR3 DNA sequence: TGTGCCAGTAGTCCCGGACTATACAATGAGCAGTTCTTC. Translating gives CASSPGLYNEQFF. The full variable domain, completed using reference TRBV19 and TRBJ2-1, is DGGITQSPKYLFRKEGQNVTLSCEQNLNHDAMYWYRQDPGQGLRLIYYSQIVNDFQKGDIAEGYSVSREKKESFPLTVTSAQKNPTAFYLCASSPGLYNEQFFGPGTRLTVL.

The rearrangement links TRBV6-5 to TRBJ1-1, with D perhaps TRBD1 (5 bases). The V end was cut by 1 base, the J end by 8 bases, with 8 bases between. CDR3 size: 12 residues. From germline, CDR1 is MNHEY and CDR2 SVGAGI. CDR3 in amino acids: CASSYWGGEAFF. The CDR3 DNA sequence: TGTGCCAGCAGTTACTGGGGGGGGGAAGCTTTCTTT.

V gene TRBV19 combines with J gene TRBJ1-1, with D uncertain. CDR3 length: 13 residues. CDR1 is LNHDA and CDR2 is SQIVND in the germline V gene (reference sequence). Trimming pared 3 bases from V and 1 base from J, leaving 6 bases between. The CDR3 region is CASSISGNTEAFF. The CDR3 DNA is TGTGCCAGTAGTATTTCAGGGAACACTGAAGCTTTCTTT.

The J gene is TRBJ2-2, the V gene TRBV7-2, with unresolved D. The CDR3 length is 12 residues. Trimming shortened V by 2 bases and J by 7 bases, and 5 bases separated the two germline ends. The germline gives CDR1 SGHTA, CDR2 FQGNSA. The CDR3 sequence: CASSLYNGELFF. DNA for the CDR3: TGTGCCAGCAGCTTATATAACGGGGAGCTGTTTTTT.

The chain employs TRBV19 and TRBJ2-2; 9 bases fit TRBD1. This CDR3 contains 17 residues. V was pared by 1 base and J by 0 bases, with 3 bases of the junction left unmatched. Germline values: CDR1 LNHDA, CDR2 SQIVND (reference sequence). The CDR3: CASSIVGTGPNTGELFF. The CDR3 bases are TGTGCCAGTAGTATAGTGGGGACAGGGCCGAACACCGGGGAGCTGTTTTTT.

The V and J genes are TRBV11-2 and TRBJ2-1; tentatively, D is TRBD1 (6 bases). CDR1 is SGHAT and CDR2 is FQNNGV in the germline V gene. The CDR3 length is 17 residues. The V end lost 4 bases, the J end lost 0 bases, and 16 bases lay between the germline ends. In DNA form, the CDR3 reads TGTGCCAGCAGCTCCTATGGGGGCCAGAGCTCCTACAATGAGCAGTTCTTC. Its translation: CASSSYGGQSSYNEQFF.

The V and J genes are TRBV5-6 and TRBJ1-6, with TRBD1 as a possible D gene (6 bases). The germline V and J ends were trimmed by 3 bases and 7 bases, with 23 bases remaining between them. CDR1 is SGHDT, CDR2 YYEEEE, per germline. CDR3 length: 18 residues. The CDR3 loop is CASSYLLTGSGANSPLHF. The DNA for the CDR3 is TGTGCCAGCAGCTATCTCCTGACAGGATCGGGCGCAAATTCACCCCTCCACTTT.

CDR3 nucleotides: TGTGCCAGCAGCACTCAAGCGGGAAGCCAAGAGACCCAGTACTTC. Translated, it gives CASSTQAGSQETQYF. J is TRBJ2-5 and V is TRBV28, with TRBD2 matching over 7 bases. The CDR3 is 15 amino acids. Germline-derived CDR1 and CDR2 are MDHEN and SYDVKM. Germline trimming cut 6 bases from V and 1 base from J; bases unmatched to any gene: 8. Full variable domain (missing parts from reference TRBV28 and TRBJ2-5): DVKVTQSSRYLVKRTGEKVFLECVQDMDHENMFWYRQDPGLGLRLIYFSYDVKMKEKGDIPEGYSVSREKKERFSLILESASTNQTSMYLCASSTQAGSQETQYFGPGTRLLVL.

The CDR3 DNA is TGCGCCAGCAGCGTTAGCGGGAGTGTTACCTACGAGCAGTACTTC. This sequence encodes CASSVSGSVTYEQYF. The V call is TRBV5-1, the J call TRBJ2-7; 9 bases align to TRBD2. Losses at the gene ends were 4 bases for V and 2 bases for J; bases not matched to a gene: 7. The CDR3 totals 15 residues. Germline assignment: CDR1 SGHRS and CDR2 YFSETQ.

This chain links TRBV6-5 with TRBJ1-1; 8 positions agree with TRBD1. Looked up from germline, CDR1 is MNHEY and CDR2 is SVGAGI. This CDR3 region has 16 residues. V lost 0 bases, J lost 4 bases, and 7 bases stayed unmatched. The CDR3 region is CASSYSTGVRGTEAFF. Here the CDR3 DNA reads TGTGCCAGCAGTTACTCGACAGGGGTGCGTGGCACTGAAGCTTTCTTT.

V is TRBV7-9 and J is TRBJ1-2, with 11 positions matching TRBD1. This CDR3 spans 15 amino acids. CDR1 is SEHNR, CDR2 FQNEAQ, per germline (reference sequence). The ends lost 3 bases at V and 7 bases at J; junction bases unmatched: 7. The DNA of the CDR3 is TGTGCCAGCAGCTTTCGGACAGGGGGCGCCGGTGGCTACACCTTC. It codes for CASSFRTGGAGGYTF.

This chain joins TRBV6-1 and TRBJ1-5; possibly TRBD1 for D (6 bases). The CDR3 sequence is 16 residues long. Germline CDR1 is MNHNS and CDR2 is SASEGT. Trimming took 4 bases from V and 3 from J, leaving 16 bases between them. The CDR3, as DNA: TGTGCCAGCAGTGGGCCGGACAGCCTTACCAATCAGCCCCAGCATTTT. It specifies CASSGPDSLTNQPQHF.

V usage is TRBV30 and J usage is TRBJ2-1, with a tentative D call TRBD2 (5 bases). Germline lookup yields CDR1 GTSNPN and CDR2 SVGIG (reference sequence). The CDR3 covers 12 residues. V dropped 2 bases and J dropped 10 bases, with 12 bases sitting between them. The DNA for the CDR3 is TGTGCCTGGAGTTCCCGGGGATGGGAGCAGTTCTTC. Protein: CAWSSRGWEQFF.